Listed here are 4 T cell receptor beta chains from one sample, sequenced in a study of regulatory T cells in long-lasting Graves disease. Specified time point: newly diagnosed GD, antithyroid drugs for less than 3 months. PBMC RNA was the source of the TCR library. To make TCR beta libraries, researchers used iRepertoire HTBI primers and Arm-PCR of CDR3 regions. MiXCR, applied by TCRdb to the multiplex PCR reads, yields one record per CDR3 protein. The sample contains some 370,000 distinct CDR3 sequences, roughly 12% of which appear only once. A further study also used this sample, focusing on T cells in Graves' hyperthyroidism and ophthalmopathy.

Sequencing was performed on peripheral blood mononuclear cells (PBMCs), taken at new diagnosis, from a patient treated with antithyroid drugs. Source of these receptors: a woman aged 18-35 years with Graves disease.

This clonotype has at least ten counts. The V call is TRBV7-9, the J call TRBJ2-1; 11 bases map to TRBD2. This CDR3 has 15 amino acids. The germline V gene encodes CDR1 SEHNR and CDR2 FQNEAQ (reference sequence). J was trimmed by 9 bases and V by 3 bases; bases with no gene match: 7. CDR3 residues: CASSFSGRARSEQFF. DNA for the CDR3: TGTGCCAGCAGCTTTAGCGGGAGGGCCAGAAGTGAGCAGTTCTTC.

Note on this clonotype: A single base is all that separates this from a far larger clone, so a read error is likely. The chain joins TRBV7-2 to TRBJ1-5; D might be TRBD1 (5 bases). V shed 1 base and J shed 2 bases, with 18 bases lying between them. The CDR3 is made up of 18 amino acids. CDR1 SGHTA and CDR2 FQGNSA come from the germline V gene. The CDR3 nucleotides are TGTGCCAGCAGCTTAGAGGTCACGTGGGGCCGGGGCAATCAGCCCCAGCATTTT. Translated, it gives CASSLEVTWGRGNQPQHF.

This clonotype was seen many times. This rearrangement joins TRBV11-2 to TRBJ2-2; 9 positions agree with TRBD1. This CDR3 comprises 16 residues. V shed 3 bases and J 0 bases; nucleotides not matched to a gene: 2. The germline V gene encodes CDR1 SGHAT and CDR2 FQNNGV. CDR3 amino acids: CASSFGQGPNTGELFF. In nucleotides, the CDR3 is TGTGCCAGCAGCTTTGGACAGGGGCCGAACACCGGGGAGCTGTTTTTT. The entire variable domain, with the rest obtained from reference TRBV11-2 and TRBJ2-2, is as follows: EAGVAQSPRYKIIEKRQSVAFWCNPISGHATLYWYQQILGQGPKLLIQFQNNGVVDDSQLPKDRFSAERLKGVDSTLKIQPAKLEDSAVYLCASSFGQGPNTGELFFGEGSRLTVL.

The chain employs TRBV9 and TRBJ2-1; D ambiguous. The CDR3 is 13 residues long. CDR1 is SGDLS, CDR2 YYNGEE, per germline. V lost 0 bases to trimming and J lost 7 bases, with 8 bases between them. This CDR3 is CASSVDPFNEQFF. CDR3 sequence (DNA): TGTGCCAGCAGCGTAGATCCCTTTAATGAGCAGTTCTTC.